The rows below give T cell receptor beta chains drawn from one sample of a study of OX40 agonist ivuxolimab in advanced cancers. The table came from immunoSEQ multiplex PCR; TCRdb's copy has only in-frame clones and leaves some out. The repertoire holds roughly 120,000 clones, with 92% as singletons. Material: CD4+ or CD8+ T cells sorted from blood, obtained in a trial of the OX40 agonist ivuxolimab. The source is an adult with an advanced solid tumor such as melanoma, head and neck, liver or kidney cancer. The CDR3 runs from the conserved cysteine through the conserved F or W.

>TRBV6-1|15|TRBJ2-3
CASGSSGARTDTQYF
>TRBV28|16|TRBJ1-3
CASKETPFMRGNTIYF
>TRBV28|14|TRBJ2-7
CASSFDGKGGEQYF
>TRBV10-3|15|TRBJ1-1
CAISKLEGRNTEAFF
>TRBV14|11|TRBJ2-1
CASSPGVEQFF
>TRBV28|12|TRBJ2-1
CASSLGYNEQFF
>TRBV15|13|TRBJ2-3
CATSRDSTDTQYF
>TRBV19|17|TRBJ2-2
CASSLKGGGRNTGELFF
>TRBV6-1|12|TRBJ1-5
CASRPQDQPQHF
>TRBV10-2|15|TRBJ1-6
CASSDGTREGEPLHF
>TRBV28|14|TRBJ1-2
CASTPTGSNYGYTF
>TRBV5-6|15|TRBJ2-5
CASSADRGERETQYF
>TRBV29-1|11|TRBJ2-2
CSVGDTGELFF
>TRBV7-8|15|TRBJ2-7
CASSSTPSGPYEQYF
>TRBV27|17|TRBJ1-3
CARDRWAENVSGNTIYF
>TRBV27|15|TRBJ2-1
CASSFGGTSYNEQFF
>TRBV28|12|TRBJ1-3
CASNQSGNTIYF
>TRBV19|14|TRBJ2-7
CASSIQDRGREQYF
>TRBV2|12|TRBJ1-4
CASSANNEKLFF
>TRBV5-1|16|TRBJ2-5
CASSQDPIRTQETQYF
>TRBV6-5|14|TRBJ2-7
CASSEGGTNYEQYF
>TRBV6-5|14|TRBJ1-2
CASRGTGGVGGYTF
>TRBV19|16|TRBJ2-1
CASSIDRTSGDNEQFF
>TRBV27|14|TRBJ2-7
CASSYLPSSYEQYF
>TRBV28|15|TRBJ2-3
CASSFEAGGPYTQYF
>TRBV7-9|12|TRBJ1-1
CASSYLTGEAFF
>TRBV7-2|15|TRBJ2-7
CASSLGGLAGNEQYF
>TRBV19|15|TRBJ2-3
CASSIKAGVKDTQYF
>TRBV27|13|TRBJ1-1
CASGLNLNTEAFF
>TRBV7-8|14|TRBJ1-1
CASSLAVQRTEAFF
>TRBV11-2|17|TRBJ2-7
CASSLDYGEPGDYEQYF
>TRBV28|15|TRBJ2-6
CASLPGATGANVLTF
>TRBV6-5|13|TRBJ2-2
CASGLRGTGELFF
>TRBV27|14|TRBJ1-1
CASRKGGLNTEAFF
>TRBV7-2|16|TRBJ2-7
CASSGGTSGRSYEQYF
>TRBV4-3|16|TRBJ2-1
CASSQEEQVVYNEQFF
>TRBV5-6|12|TRBJ2-4
CASRDSGPIQYF
>TRBV29-1|11|TRBJ1-2
CSVDGGYGYTF
>TRBV11-2|15|TRBJ1-2
CASSPNRGAGYGYTF
>TRBV15|16|TRBJ1-3
CATSRAMDGSGNTIYF
>TRBV27|13|TRBJ2-7
CASPLVDRYEQYF
>TRBV6-1|14|TRBJ2-7
CASNPTGASYEQYF
>TRBV11-1|16|TRBJ1-2
CASSLGNPGQSYGYTF
>TRBV19|17|TRBJ2-3
CASSSFGTLPGGDTQYF
>TRBV7-9|16|TRBJ1-2
CASSFPGTGDSYGYTF
>TRBV4-2|16|TRBJ2-1
CASSQAISGSLNEQFF